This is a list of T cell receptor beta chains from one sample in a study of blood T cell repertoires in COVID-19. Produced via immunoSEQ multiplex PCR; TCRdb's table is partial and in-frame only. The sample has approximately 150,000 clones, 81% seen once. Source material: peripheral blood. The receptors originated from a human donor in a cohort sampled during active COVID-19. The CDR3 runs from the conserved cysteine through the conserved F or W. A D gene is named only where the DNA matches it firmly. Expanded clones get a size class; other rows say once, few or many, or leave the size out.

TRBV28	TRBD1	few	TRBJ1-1	TGTGCCAGCACCCCCACCAGGACAGGGAACACTGAAGCTTTCTTT	CASTPTRTGNTEAFF
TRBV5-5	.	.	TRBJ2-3	TGTGCCAGCAGCTTGGTTGGCCTAGCTGCAGATACGCAGTATTTT	CASSLVGLAADTQYF
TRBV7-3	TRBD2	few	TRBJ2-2	TGTGCCAGCAGCTTAACTAGCGGGGGCACCGGGGAGCTGTTTTTT	CASSLTSGGTGELFF
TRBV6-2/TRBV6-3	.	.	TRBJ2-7	TGTGCCAGCAGTTACTCTAGACAGCCCGTGGATTACGAGCAGTACTTC	CASSYSRQPVDYEQYF
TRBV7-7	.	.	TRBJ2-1	TGTGCCAGCAGCTCGTCCCCCCGTCCCGAGCACAATGAGCAGTTCTTC	CASSSSPRPEHNEQFF
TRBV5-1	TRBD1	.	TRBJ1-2	TGCGCCAGCAGCTTGGGGACAGGCAATCGAGGGTATGGCTACACCTTC	CASSLGTGNRGYGYTF
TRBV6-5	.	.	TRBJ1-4	TGTGCCAGCAGTCCACATAATGAAAAACTGTTTTTT	CASSPHNEKLFF
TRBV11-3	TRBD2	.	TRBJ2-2	TGTGCCAGCAGCTCGGGAGGAGGGTCCGGGGAGCTGTTTTTT	CASSSGGGSGELFF
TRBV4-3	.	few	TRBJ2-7	TGCGCCAGCAGCCAAGTCGTAACGACAGTCTCCTACGAGCAGTACTTC	CASSQVVTTVSYEQYF
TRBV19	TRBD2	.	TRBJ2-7	TGTGCCAGTAGTATAGTACTAGCGGGAGTTCGAGTCGCCACCCTCCCAAACTCCTACGAGCAGTACTTC	CASSIVLAGVRVATLPNSYEQYF
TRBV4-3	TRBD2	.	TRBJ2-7	TGCGCCAGCAGCAAGGGACTAGCGGGAGGGCCCTCCTACGAGCAGTACTTC	CASSKGLAGGPSYEQYF
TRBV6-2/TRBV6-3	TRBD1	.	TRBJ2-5	TGTGCCAGCAGTCCCCTACATCCGGGACAGGAAGAGACCCAGTACTTC	CASSPLHPGQEETQYF
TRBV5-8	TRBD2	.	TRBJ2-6	TGTGCCAGCCATCTAGCGGGACGGCACTCTGGGGCCAACGTCCTGACTTTC	CASHLAGRHSGANVLTF
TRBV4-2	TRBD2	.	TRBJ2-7	TGTGCCAGCAGCCGGAATAGCGGGAGCAACCGACCCTACGAGCAGTACTTC	CASSRNSGSNRPYEQYF
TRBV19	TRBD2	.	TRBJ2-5	TGTGCCAGTAGTATAGACGGGCTAGCGGGAGGAGAGACCCAGTACTTC	CASSIDGLAGGETQYF
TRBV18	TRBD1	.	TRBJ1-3	TGTGCCAGCTCACCCGTTGGGCAGGGGGTGTCTGGAAACACCATATATTTT	CASSPVGQGVSGNTIYF
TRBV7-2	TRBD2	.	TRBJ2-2	TGTGCCAGCAGGCCACTAGCGGGACGTACCACCGGGGAGCTGTTTTTT	CASRPLAGRTTGELFF
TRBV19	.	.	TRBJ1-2	TGTGCCAGTAGTATTCGGGGGGGAGGAGGGAATCTGAACTATGGCTACACCTTC	CASSIRGGGGNLNYGYTF
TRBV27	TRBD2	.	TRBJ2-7	TGTGCCAGCAGTCTCCAGACTAGCGGGAAACAACACGAGCAGTACTTC	CASSLQTSGKQHEQYF
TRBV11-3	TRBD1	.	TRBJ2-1	TGTGCCAGCAGCTCCCTCCGGACAGGCTCCTACAATGAGCAGTTCTTC	CASSSLRTGSYNEQFF
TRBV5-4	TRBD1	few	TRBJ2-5	TGTGCCAGCAGCCCGGACAGGGAAGAGACCCAGTACTTC	CASSPDREETQYF
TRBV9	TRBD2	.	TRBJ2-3	TGTGCCAGCAGCGTAGGTCGAGCGGGAGAGGGGACAGATACGCAGTATTTT	CASSVGRAGEGTDTQYF
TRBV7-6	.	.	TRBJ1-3	TGTGCCAGCAGCCTCGGACAGCTCGGAAACACCATATATTTT	CASSLGQLGNTIYF
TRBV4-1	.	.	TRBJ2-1	TGCGCCAGCAGCCAACTCACTGCGGCAGCCAATGAGCAGTTCTTC	CASSQLTAAANEQFF
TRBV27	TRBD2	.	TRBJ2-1	TGTGCCAGCAATGCGGGAGCAAATTACAATGAGCAGTTCTTC	CASNAGANYNEQFF
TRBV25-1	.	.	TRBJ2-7	TGTGCCAGCAACCCAGCTGGAGCGGCGGGGAACGAGCAGTACTTC	CASNPAGAAGNEQYF